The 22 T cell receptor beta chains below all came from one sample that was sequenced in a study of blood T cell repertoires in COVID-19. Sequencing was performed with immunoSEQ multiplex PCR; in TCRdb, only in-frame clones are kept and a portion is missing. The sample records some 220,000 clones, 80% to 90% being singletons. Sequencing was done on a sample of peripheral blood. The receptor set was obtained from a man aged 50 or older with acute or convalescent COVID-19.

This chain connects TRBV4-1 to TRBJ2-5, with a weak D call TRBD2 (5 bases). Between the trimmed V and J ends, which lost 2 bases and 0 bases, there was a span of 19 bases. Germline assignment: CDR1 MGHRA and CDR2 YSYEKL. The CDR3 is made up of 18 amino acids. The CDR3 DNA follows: TGCGCCAGCAGCCAATCTATGGGAGCGGTGGCGTACCAAGAGACCCAGTACTTC. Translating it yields CASSQSMGAVAYQETQYF.

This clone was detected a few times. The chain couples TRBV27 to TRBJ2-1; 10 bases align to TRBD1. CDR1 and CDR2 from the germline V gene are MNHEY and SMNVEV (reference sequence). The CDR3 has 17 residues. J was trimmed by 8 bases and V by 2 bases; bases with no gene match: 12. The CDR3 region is CASSLSSVGQGSYEQFF. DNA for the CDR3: TGTGCCAGCAGTTTAAGTTCCGTGGGACAGGGGTCTTATGAGCAGTTCTTC.

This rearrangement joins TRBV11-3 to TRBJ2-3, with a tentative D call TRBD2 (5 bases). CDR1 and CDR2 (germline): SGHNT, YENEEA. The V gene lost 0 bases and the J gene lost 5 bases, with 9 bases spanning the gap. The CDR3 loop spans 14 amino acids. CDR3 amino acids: CASSLDGSVDTQYF. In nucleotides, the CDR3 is TGTGCCAGCAGCTTAGATGGGAGTGTAGATACGCAGTATTTT.

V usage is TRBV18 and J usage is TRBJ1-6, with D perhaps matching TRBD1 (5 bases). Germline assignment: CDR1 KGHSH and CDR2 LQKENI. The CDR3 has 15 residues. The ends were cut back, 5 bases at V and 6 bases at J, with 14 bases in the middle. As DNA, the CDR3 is TGTGCCAGCTCAACAGAAGTGACAGTTAATTCACCCCTCCACTTT. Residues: CASSTEVTVNSPLHF.

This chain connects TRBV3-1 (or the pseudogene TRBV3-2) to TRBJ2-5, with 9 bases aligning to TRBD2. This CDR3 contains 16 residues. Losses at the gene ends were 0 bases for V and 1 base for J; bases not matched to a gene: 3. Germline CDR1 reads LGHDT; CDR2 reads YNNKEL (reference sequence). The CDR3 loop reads CASSQDGAGGQETQYF. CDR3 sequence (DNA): TGTGCCAGCAGCCAAGATGGAGCGGGGGGCCAAGAGACCCAGTACTTC.

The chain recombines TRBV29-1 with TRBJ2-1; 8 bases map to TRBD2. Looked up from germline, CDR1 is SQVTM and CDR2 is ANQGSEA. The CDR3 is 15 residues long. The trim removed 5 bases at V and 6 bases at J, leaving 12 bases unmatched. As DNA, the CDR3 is TGCAGCGTTAGGGTTCGGAGCGGGAGCACCAATGAGCAGTTCTTC. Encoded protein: CSVRVRSGSTNEQFF.

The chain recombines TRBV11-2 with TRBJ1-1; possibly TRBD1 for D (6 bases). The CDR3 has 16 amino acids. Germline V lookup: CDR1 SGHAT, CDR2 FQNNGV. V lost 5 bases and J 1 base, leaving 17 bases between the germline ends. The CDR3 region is CASSIRGSGQNTEAFF. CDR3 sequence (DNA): TGTGCCAGCAGCATTAGAGGGTCGGGACAGAACACTGAAGCTTTCTTT.

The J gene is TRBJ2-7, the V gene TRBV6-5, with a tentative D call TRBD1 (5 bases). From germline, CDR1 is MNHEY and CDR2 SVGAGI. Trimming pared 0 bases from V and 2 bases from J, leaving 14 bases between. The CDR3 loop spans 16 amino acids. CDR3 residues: CASSYSSADTAYEQYF. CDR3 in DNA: TGTGCCAGCAGTTACTCAAGTGCGGACACCGCCTACGAGCAGTACTTC.

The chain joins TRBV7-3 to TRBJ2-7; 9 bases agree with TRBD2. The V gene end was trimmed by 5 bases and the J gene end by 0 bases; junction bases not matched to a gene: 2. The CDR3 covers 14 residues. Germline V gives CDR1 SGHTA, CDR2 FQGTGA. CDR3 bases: TGTGCCAGCAGCGCTAGCGGGATCTCCTACGAGCAGTACTTC. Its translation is CASSASGISYEQYF.

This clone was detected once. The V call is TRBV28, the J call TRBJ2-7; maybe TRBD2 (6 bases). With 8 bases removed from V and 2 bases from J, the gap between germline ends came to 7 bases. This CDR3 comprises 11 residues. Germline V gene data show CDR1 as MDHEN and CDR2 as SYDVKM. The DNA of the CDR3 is TGTGCCAGCCGGGGGACCTACGAGCAGTACTTC. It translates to CASRGTYEQYF.

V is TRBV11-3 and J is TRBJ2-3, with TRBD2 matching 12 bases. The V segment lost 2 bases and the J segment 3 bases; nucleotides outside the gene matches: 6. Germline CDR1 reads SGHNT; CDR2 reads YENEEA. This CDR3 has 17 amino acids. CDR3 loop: CASSLPFLAGGTDTQYF. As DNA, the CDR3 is TGTGCCAGCAGCTTACCTTTTCTAGCGGGAGGGACAGATACGCAGTATTTT.

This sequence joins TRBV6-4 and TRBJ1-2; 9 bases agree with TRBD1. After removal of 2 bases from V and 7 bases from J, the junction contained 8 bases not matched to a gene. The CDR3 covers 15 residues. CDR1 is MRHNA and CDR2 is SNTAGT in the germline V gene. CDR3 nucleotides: TGTGCCAGCAGTGACCAACCGGGACAGGGATTTGGCTACACCTTC. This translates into CASSDQPGQGFGYTF.

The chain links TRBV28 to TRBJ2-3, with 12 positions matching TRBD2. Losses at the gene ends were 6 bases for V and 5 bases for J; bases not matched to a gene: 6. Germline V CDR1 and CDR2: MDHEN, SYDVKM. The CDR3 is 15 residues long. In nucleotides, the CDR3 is TGTGCCAGCAGCCCAGGACTAGCGGGAATAGATACGCAGTATTTT. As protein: CASSPGLAGIDTQYF.

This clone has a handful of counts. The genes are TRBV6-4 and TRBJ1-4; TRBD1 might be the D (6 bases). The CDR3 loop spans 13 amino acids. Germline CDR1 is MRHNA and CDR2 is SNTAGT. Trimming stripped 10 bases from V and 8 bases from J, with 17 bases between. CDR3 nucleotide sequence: TGTGCCACCTTTACAGGGCCCTCCGAAAAACTGTTTTTT. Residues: CATFTGPSEKLFF.

The CDR3 DNA follows: TGTGCCATCAGTGACTCGACTAGCGAGAATGAGCAGTTCTTC. Amino acid sequence: CAISDSTSENEQFF. The V gene is TRBV10-3, the J gene TRBJ2-1, with TRBD2 identical over 8 bases. This CDR3 comprises 14 residues. The V gene's germline CDR1 is ENHRY and CDR2 SYGVKD. Trimming at V came to 3 bases and at J to 7 bases, leaving 5 bases not matched to a gene.

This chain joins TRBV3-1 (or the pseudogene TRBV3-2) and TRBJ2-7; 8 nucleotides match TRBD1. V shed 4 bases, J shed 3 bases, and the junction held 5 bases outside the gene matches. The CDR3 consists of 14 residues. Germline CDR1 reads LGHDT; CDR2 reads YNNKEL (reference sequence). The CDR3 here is CASSPGTGVYEQYF. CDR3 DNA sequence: TGTGCCAGCAGCCCCGGGACAGGAGTCTACGAGCAGTACTTC.

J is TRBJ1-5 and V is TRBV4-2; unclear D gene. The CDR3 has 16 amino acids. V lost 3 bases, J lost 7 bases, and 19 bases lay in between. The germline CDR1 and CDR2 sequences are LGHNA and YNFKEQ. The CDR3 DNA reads TGTGCCAGCAGCCAGGACCGAACGACAACGGGGCAGCCCCAGCATTTT. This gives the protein CASSQDRTTTGQPQHF.

CDR3 DNA sequence: TGCAGTGCTAGTGGAGGCGGGAGTGGCCAAGAGACCCAGTACTTC. This gives the protein CSASGGGSGQETQYF. V is TRBV20-1 and J is TRBJ2-5, with TRBD2 identical over 7 bases. The CDR3 runs to 15 residues. J lost 1 base, V lost 3 bases, and 8 bases had no gene match. The germline V gene has CDR1 DFQATT and CDR2 SNEGSKA (reference sequence).

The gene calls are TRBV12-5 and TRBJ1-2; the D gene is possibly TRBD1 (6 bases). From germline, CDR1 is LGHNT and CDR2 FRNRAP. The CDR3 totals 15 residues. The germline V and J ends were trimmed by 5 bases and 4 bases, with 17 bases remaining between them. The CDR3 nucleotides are TGTGCTAGTGGTGGATCCGACAGGTTCACCTATGGCTACACCTTC. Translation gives CASGGSDRFTYGYTF. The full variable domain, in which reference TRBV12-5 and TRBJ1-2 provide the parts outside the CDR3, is DARVTQTPRHKVTEMGQEVTMRCQPILGHNTVFWYRQTMMQGLELLAYFRNRAPLDDSGMPKDRFSAEMPDATLATLKIQPSEPRDSAVYFCASGGSDRFTYGYTFGSGTRLTVV.

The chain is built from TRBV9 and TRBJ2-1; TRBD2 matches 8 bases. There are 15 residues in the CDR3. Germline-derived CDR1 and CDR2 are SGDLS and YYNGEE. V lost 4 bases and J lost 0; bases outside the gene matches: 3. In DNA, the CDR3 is TGTGCCAGCAGCTCAAGCGGGAGCTCCTACAATGAGCAGTTCTTC. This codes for CASSSSGSSYNEQFF.

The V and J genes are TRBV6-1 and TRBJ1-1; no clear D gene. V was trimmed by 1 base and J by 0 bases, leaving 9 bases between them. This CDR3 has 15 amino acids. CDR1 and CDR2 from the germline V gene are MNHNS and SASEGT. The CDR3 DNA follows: TGTGCCAGCAGTGAAGTTTACAGACTGAACACTGAAGCTTTCTTT. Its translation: CASSEVYRLNTEAFF.

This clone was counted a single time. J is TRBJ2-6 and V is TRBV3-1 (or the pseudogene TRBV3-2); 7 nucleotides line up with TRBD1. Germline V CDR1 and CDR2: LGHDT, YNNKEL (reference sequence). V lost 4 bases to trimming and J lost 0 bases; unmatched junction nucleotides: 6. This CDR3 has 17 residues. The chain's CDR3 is CASSLGTAGSGANVLTF. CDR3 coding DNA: TGTGCCAGCAGCCTCGGGACAGCTGGCTCTGGGGCCAACGTCCTGACTTTC.